Detailed here is one TCR beta chain. Germline V gene lookup returns CDR1 SGHTA and CDR2 FQGNSA. V lost 2 bases, J lost 3 bases, and 19 bases lay in between. The CDR3 extends over 17 amino acids. This sample stems from a study of blood T cell repertoires in COVID-19. Study background: Samples of COVID-19 (acute and convalescent) were obtained from the United States, Italy and Spain. PBMCs, B-cell-depleted T cells, or T cells provided the cDNA or gDNA that made up the material.

Measured with immunoSEQ multiplex PCR; TCRdb has only the in-frame clones, and not every one. The profile shows about 160,000 clones, 80% to 90% of them singletons. J is TRBJ1-2 and V is TRBV7-2; maybe TRBD1 (6 bases). The TCR sequence derives from a man aged 55 to 69 with acute or convalescent COVID-19. Sequences were obtained from peripheral blood. The CDR3 DNA reads TGTGCCAGCAGCTTAAACCTCCACAGGGCCGGACACTATGGCTACACCTTC. Translated, it gives CASSLNLHRAGHYGYTF.